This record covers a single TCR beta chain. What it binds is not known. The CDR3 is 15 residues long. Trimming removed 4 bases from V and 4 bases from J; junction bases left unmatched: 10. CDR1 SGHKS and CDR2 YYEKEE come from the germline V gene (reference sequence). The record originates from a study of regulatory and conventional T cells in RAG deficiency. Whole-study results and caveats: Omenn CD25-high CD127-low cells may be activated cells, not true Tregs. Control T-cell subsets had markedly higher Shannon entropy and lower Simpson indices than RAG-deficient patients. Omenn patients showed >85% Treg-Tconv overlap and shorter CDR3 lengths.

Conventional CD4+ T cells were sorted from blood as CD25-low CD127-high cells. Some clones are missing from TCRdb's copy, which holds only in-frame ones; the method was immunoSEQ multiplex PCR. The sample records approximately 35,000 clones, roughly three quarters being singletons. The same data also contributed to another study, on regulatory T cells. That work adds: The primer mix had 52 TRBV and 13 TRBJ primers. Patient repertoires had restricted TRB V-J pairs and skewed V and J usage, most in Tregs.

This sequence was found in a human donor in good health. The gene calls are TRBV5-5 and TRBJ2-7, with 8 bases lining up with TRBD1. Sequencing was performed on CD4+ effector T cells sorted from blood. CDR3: CASSPPLRGRYEQYF. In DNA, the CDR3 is TGTGCCAGCAGCCCGCCCCTCAGGGGGCGGTACGAGCAGTACTTC.